This T cell receptor beta chain was identified in a study of cytomegalovirus exposure and HLA in healthy donors. Germline V gene data show CDR1 as LNHDA and CDR2 as SQIVND (reference sequence). CDR3 length equals 12 residues. V lost 1 base, J lost 7 bases, and 0 bases stayed unmatched. As to this clone: Distinct nucleotide sequences in the sample also encode this CDR3.

The PCR contained 60 Vbeta and 13 Jbeta primers. Libraries were prepared by immunoSEQ multiplex PCR; TCRdb keeps only in-frame clonotypes and omits some of them. The sample holds roughly 190,000 clones, over 60% seen once. This chain joins TRBV19 and TRBJ1-2, with 7 positions matching TRBD1. What was sequenced was PBMCs. The sequence derives from a woman between 50 and 59 years old in good health and CMV-seronegative. CDR3 coding DNA: TGTGCCAGTAGTATAGGGACAGGTGGCTACACCTTC. Protein sequence: CASSIGTGGYTF.